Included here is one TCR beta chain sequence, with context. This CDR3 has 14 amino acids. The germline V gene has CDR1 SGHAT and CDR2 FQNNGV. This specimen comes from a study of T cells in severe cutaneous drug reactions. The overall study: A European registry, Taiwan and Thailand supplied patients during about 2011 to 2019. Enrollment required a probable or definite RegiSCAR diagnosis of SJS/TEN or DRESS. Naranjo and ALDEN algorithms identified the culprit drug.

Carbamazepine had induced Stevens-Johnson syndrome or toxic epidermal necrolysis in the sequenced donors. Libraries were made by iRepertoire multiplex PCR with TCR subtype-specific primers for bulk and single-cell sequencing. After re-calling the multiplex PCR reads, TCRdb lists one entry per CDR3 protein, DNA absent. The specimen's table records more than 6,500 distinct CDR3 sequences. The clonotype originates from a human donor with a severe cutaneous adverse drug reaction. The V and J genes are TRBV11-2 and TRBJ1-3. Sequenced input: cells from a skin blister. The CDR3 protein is CASSQQTSGNTIYF.